Below are 27 T cell receptor beta chains sequenced from a single sample in a study of human T cells and chemical hapten exposure. TCRdb called the RACE reads again in MiXCR, with one record for every CDR3 protein. The sample shows roughly 120,000 distinct CDR3 sequences, over 10% of them seen only once. Time point denoted: patch test 1, 2 weeks after DPC sensitization. The treatment is: therapeutic diphenylcyclopropenone sensitization with weekly scalp DPC. The sample in question was whole blood, obtained in connection with sensitization to the hapten diphenylcyclopropenone (DPC). These receptors came from a woman in her forties or fifties with alopecia areata. Some clones in this sample may be carry-over from other donors' samples.

The sample holds many counts of this clonotype. The V and J genes are TRBV7-6 and TRBJ1-1; D unresolved. Germline loops: CDR1 SGHVS, CDR2 FNYEAQ. V lost 5 bases and J 1 base, leaving 8 bases between the germline ends. CDR3 size: 13 residues. This CDR3 is CASSAQPNTEAFF. CDR3 sequence (DNA): TGTGCCAGCAGCGCGCAGCCGAACACTGAAGCTTTCTTT.

The V and J genes are TRBV5-4 and TRBJ2-7; tentative D call: TRBD2 (5 bases). The ends were cut back, 4 bases at V and 5 bases at J, with 7 bases in the middle. The germline V gene encodes CDR1 SGHNT and CDR2 YYREEE (reference sequence). The CDR3 has 11 residues. CDR3 DNA sequence: TGTGCCAGCAGCGTCGGGGACGAGCAGTACTTC. Translated: CASSVGDEQYF. The full variable domain, completed using reference TRBV5-4 and TRBJ2-7, is ETGVTQSPTHLIKTRGQQVTLRCSSQSGHNTVSWYQQALGQGPQFIFQYYREEENGRGNFPPRFSGLQFPNYSSELNVNALELDDSALYLCASSVGDEQYFGPGTRLTVT.

Comments on this clonotype: A much larger clone is a single base away; this may be a read error. This chain connects TRBV6-5 to TRBJ2-7; 10 bases align to TRBD2. The CDR3 covers 15 residues. Germline values: CDR1 MNHEY, CDR2 SVGAGI. The CDR3 reads CASSHSSGSAYEQCF. The CDR3 nucleotides read TGTGCCAGCAGTCACTCTAGCGGGAGCGCCTACGAGCAGTGCTTC.

This clonotype was seen repeatedly, ten times or more. The chain combines TRBV19 with TRBJ2-7; 7 bases agree with TRBD1. Germline V gives CDR1 LNHDA, CDR2 SQIVND (reference sequence). The CDR3 length is 13 residues. Unmatched junction bases numbered 3, after V lost 7 bases and J lost 0 bases. The CDR3 protein is CASNRGSSYEQYF. The CDR3, as DNA: TGTGCCAGTAACAGGGGAAGCTCCTACGAGCAGTACTTC.

The sample holds a few counts of this clonotype. The chain employs TRBV12-3 or TRBV12-4 and TRBJ1-6, with a possible D match to TRBD1 (5 bases). The CDR3 loop spans 14 amino acids. V was shortened by 8 bases and J by 5 bases, with 13 bases between the two germline ends. CDR3 sequence reads: CASAWDPNNSPLHF. DNA of the CDR3: TGTGCCAGCGCCTGGGACCCCAATAATTCACCCCTCCACTTT.

This clonotype was detected many times. The J gene is TRBJ1-5, the V gene TRBV29-1, with D perhaps TRBD1 (5 bases). The CDR3 spans 12 residues. Germline values: CDR1 SQVTM, CDR2 ANQGSEA. Trimming shortened V by 4 bases and J by 4 bases, and 8 bases separated the two germline ends. The CDR3 spells CSVVWGNQPQHF. CDR3 coding DNA: TGCAGCGTTGTTTGGGGGAATCAGCCCCAGCATTTT. The variable domain in full, with the rest retrieved from reference TRBV29-1 and TRBJ1-5, is SAVISQKPSRDICQRGTSLTIQCQVDSQVTMMFWYRQQPGQSLTLIATANQGSEATYESGFVIDKFPISRPNLTFSTLTVSNMSPEDSSIYLCSVVWGNQPQHFGDGTRLSIL.

Ten or more counts support this clonotype. CDR3 nucleotides: TGTGCCAGCAGTTTATTAGTCGGGAGGGCCGGGGAGCAGTTCTTC. Translating gives CASSLLVGRAGEQFF. The rearrangement joins TRBV12-3 or TRBV12-4 to TRBJ2-1; 8 nucleotides agree with TRBD2. The CDR3 sequence is 15 residues long. The V and J ends lost 2 bases and 10 bases, in that order; junction bases with no gene match: 10.

A few counts support this clonotype. The chain recombines TRBV12-3 or TRBV12-4 with TRBJ2-7, with D maybe TRBD2 (5 bases). The CDR3 consists of 13 residues. Deletions cut 3 bases from V and 3 bases from J, with 9 bases between. The CDR3 protein is CASSFEGNYEQYF. The CDR3 nucleotides are TGTGCCAGCAGTTTTGAGGGTAACTACGAGCAGTACTTC.

The sample holds a few counts of this clonotype. The CDR3 DNA reads as TGCAGCGTTGAAAAGGGTTCGACCACCGGGGAGCTGTTTTTT. Translating it yields CSVEKGSTTGELFF. The chain couples TRBV29-1 to TRBJ2-2; D is undetermined. CDR3 length: 14 residues. CDR1 and CDR2 from the germline V gene are SQVTM and ANQGSEA. The V and J ends lost 2 bases and 4 bases respectively, with 11 bases between them.

This clonotype was recorded a few times. V is TRBV7-6 and J is TRBJ1-2; possibly TRBD1 for D (5 bases). This CDR3 has 13 residues. Trimming took 5 bases from V and 4 from J, leaving 11 bases between them. The germline V gene encodes CDR1 SGHVS and CDR2 FNYEAQ. In DNA, the CDR3 is TGTGCCAGCAGCCAAAGGGGAGGCTATGGCTACACCTTC. It yields the protein CASSQRGGYGYTF.

V and J are TRBV27 and TRBJ2-2; D gene uncertain. There are 14 residues in the CDR3. V gave up 3 bases and J gave up 4 bases, with 9 bases separating them. Per germline, CDR1 MNHEY and CDR2 SMNVEV (reference sequence). CDR3 sequence: CASSFTVLTGELFF. DNA for the CDR3: TGTGCCAGCAGTTTTACAGTTCTCACCGGGGAGCTGTTTTTT.

The chain links TRBV18 to TRBJ2-1; D uncertain. CDR3 size: 12 residues. The germline V and J ends were trimmed by 3 bases and 7 bases, with 7 bases remaining between them. The germline V gene has CDR1 KGHSH and CDR2 LQKENI. CDR3: CASSPAFNEQFF. Here the CDR3 DNA reads TGTGCCAGCTCACCGGCATTTAATGAGCAGTTCTTC. Supplemented by reference TRBV18 and TRBJ2-1, the full variable domain reads NAGVMQNPRHLVRRRGQEARLRCSPMKGHSHVYWYRQLPEEGLKFMVYLQKENIIDESGMPKERFSAEFPKEGPSILRIQQVVRGDSAAYFCASSPAFNEQFFGPGTRLTVL.

The chain has TRBV28 and TRBJ1-1; the D is unclear. Trimming pared 7 bases from V and 1 base from J, leaving 10 bases between. The germline V gene encodes CDR1 MDHEN and CDR2 SYDVKM. This CDR3 comprises 13 residues. CDR3 loop: CASIPGTNTEAFF. The DNA for the CDR3 is TGTGCCAGCATCCCAGGAACGAACACTGAAGCTTTCTTT. Looking up the rest from reference TRBV28 and TRBJ1-1 gives the full variable domain: DVKVTQSSRYLVKRTGEKVFLECVQDMDHENMFWYRQDPGLGLRLIYFSYDVKMKEKGDIPEGYSVSREKKERFSLILESASTNQTSMYLCASIPGTNTEAFFGQGTRLTVV.

The sample holds a few counts of this clonotype. The V call is TRBV5-1, the J call TRBJ1-6; D ambiguous. CDR1 and CDR2 (germline): SGHRS, YFSETQ. The CDR3 contains 14 residues. Trimming removed 3 bases at V and 10 bases at J, with 14 bases between. The CDR3 DNA follows: TGCGCCAGCAGCTCCGGCCAACAACGGTCACCCCTCCACTTT. Translation: CASSSGQQRSPLHF. The full variable domain, completed using reference TRBV5-1 and TRBJ1-6, is KAGVTQTPRYLIKTRGQQVTLSCSPISGHRSVSWYQQTPGQGLQFLFEYFSETQRNKGNFPGRFSGRQFSNSRSEMNVSTLELGDSALYLCASSSGQQRSPLHFGNGTRLTVT.

This clonotype was counted at least ten times. The chain carries TRBV5-6 and TRBJ2-7, with TRBD2 matching 8 bases. Germline V gene lookup returns CDR1 SGHDT and CDR2 YYEEEE. The V segment lost 2 bases and the J segment 2 bases; nucleotides outside the gene matches: 3. The CDR3 is 14 amino acids. The DNA of the CDR3 is TGTGCCAGCAGCTTCACTAGCGGAACCTACGAGCAGTACTTC. As protein: CASSFTSGTYEQYF.

This clonotype has a count of ten or more. The chain has TRBV4-1 and TRBJ2-1, with 7 bases fitting TRBD1. Unmatched junction bases numbered 8, after V lost 2 bases and J lost 1 base. The CDR3 totals 17 residues. Germline CDR1 is MGHRA and CDR2 is YSYEKL. The CDR3 nucleotides are TGCGCCAGCAGCCAACGGGACAGCCGCATATCCTACAATGAGCAGTTCTTC. This gives the protein CASSQRDSRISYNEQFF.

There are many counts of this clonotype. This sequence joins TRBV28 and TRBJ1-1; TRBD1 aligns across 12 bases. There are 14 residues in the CDR3. Germline V CDR1 and CDR2: MDHEN, SYDVKM. Unmatched junction bases numbered 11, after V lost 7 bases and J lost 11 bases. CDR3 in amino acids: CASNTPGTGGLAFF. As DNA, the CDR3 is TGTGCCAGCAACACACCCGGGACAGGGGGCTTGGCTTTCTTT.

The genes are TRBV11-1 and TRBJ1-1; D gene uncertain. The germline V and J ends were trimmed by 5 bases and 7 bases, with 11 bases remaining between them. Germline assignment: CDR1 SGHAT and CDR2 FQDESV (reference sequence). The CDR3 has 12 amino acids. CDR3 bases: TGTGCCAGCAGCCAAACGCAGGTTGAAGCTTTCTTT. The encoded protein is CASSQTQVEAFF.

The table lists this clonotype with many counts. V gene TRBV12-3 or TRBV12-4 combines with J gene TRBJ2-2; possibly TRBD1 for D (6 bases). V was pared by 8 bases and J by 0 bases, with 10 bases between. The CDR3 consists of 14 residues. The CDR3 coding sequence is TGTGCCAGCGGGGGCAGACCGAACACCGGGGAGCTGTTTTTT. Translation: CASGGRPNTGELFF.

The chain links TRBV20-1 to TRBJ2-7, with D uncertain. CDR1 and CDR2 from the germline V gene are DFQATT and SNEGSKA (reference sequence). V lost 0 bases, J lost 7 bases, and 19 bases lay in between. The CDR3 has 15 residues. CDR3 nucleotides: TGCAGTGCTAGAGACCCCAGAGGTGGGGATCGTGAGCAGTACTTC. Its protein is CSARDPRGGDREQYF.

A few counts support this clonotype. The chain couples TRBV28 to TRBJ1-1; D is possibly TRBD1 (6 bases). CDR3 length: 17 residues. Trimming stripped 1 base from V and 0 bases from J, with 15 bases between. Germline V gene lookup returns CDR1 MDHEN and CDR2 SYDVKM. The CDR3 loop reads CASSLFQGLAVNTEAFF. CDR3 DNA: TGTGCCAGCAGTTTATTTCAGGGGTTGGCGGTGAACACTGAAGCTTTCTTT.

The rearrangement links TRBV6-2 or TRBV6-3 to TRBJ1-4; no clear D. Trimming shortened V by 5 bases and J by 4 bases, and 11 bases separated the two germline ends. CDR3 size: 14 residues. Germline lookup yields CDR1 MNHEY and CDR2 SVGEGT. CDR3 nucleotides: TGTGCCAGCAGTCCGTGGTACAATAATGAAAAACTGTTTTTT. Its translation is CASSPWYNNEKLFF.

This clonotype was found many times. This chain links TRBV2 with TRBJ2-1, with D possibly being TRBD1 (6 bases). The CDR3 totals 14 residues. Between the trimmed V and J ends, which lost 4 bases and 5 bases, there was a span of 12 bases. CDR1 SNHLY and CDR2 FYNNEI come from the germline V gene. The CDR3 here is CASSVGHGDNEQFF. CDR3 coding DNA: TGTGCCAGCAGTGTGGGACACGGAGACAATGAGCAGTTCTTC. Based on the CDR3 plus reference TRBV2 and TRBJ2-1, the full variable domain is EPEVTQTPSHQVTQMGQEVILRCVPISNHLYFYWYRQILGQKVEFLVSFYNNEISEKSEIFDDQFSVERPDGSNFTLKIRSTKLEDSAMYFCASSVGHGDNEQFFGPGTRLTVL.

This clonotype has ten or more counts. The chain is built from TRBV7-6 and TRBJ2-2, with D unresolved. Germline loops: CDR1 SGHVS, CDR2 FNYEAQ. Trimming took 2 bases from V and 1 from J, leaving 14 bases between them. CDR3 length: 17 amino acids. CDR3 bases: TGTGCCAGCAGCTTAATCAGTTCCCTTGAGAACACCGGGGAGCTGTTTTTT. It is translated as CASSLISSLENTGELFF.

The rearrangement joins TRBV20-1 to TRBJ1-5; a weak D match, TRBD1 (5 bases). The germline V gene has CDR1 DFQATT and CDR2 SNEGSKA (reference sequence). This CDR3 is 14 amino acids long. V was shortened by 3 bases and J by 4 bases, with 13 bases between the two germline ends. This CDR3 is CSARGRDRNQPQHF. In DNA form, the CDR3 reads TGCAGTGCTAGGGGCCGGGACCGGAATCAGCCCCAGCATTTT.

The table lists this clonotype with a few counts. The chain links TRBV20-1 to TRBJ2-7; TRBD1 aligns across 7 bases. The germline gives CDR1 DFQATT, CDR2 SNEGSKA (reference sequence). The J segment lost 4 bases and the V segment lost 1 base, leaving 7 bases of the junction unmatched. The CDR3 has 14 amino acids. DNA for the CDR3: TGCAGTGCTAGAGGTTTATTACAGGGGTACGAGCAGTACTTC. Translated, it gives CSARGLLQGYEQYF.

The V and J genes are TRBV27 and TRBJ2-2, with 7 bases lining up with TRBD1. Looked up from germline, CDR1 is MNHEY and CDR2 is SMNVEV (reference sequence). This CDR3 region has 17 residues. V lost 4 bases to trimming and J lost 6 bases; unmatched junction nucleotides: 14. The CDR3 DNA reads as TGTGCCAGCAGTTCGCGGGCGACAGGGATCAACCCCGGGGAGCTGTTTTTT. This codes for CASSSRATGINPGELFF.